The next 9 T cell receptor beta chains were all read from a single sample in a study of T cells after posttransplantation cyclophosphamide. A marrow graft followed busulfan-fludarabine conditioning, with cyclophosphamide on days +3 and +4. The protocol was immunoSEQ multiplex PCR, while the TCRdb copy is restricted to in-frame clones and leaves out a portion. Recorded here are about 14,000 clones, none singletons. This material consisted of PBMCs, taken about 1,200 days after allogeneic stem cell transplant with posttransplant cyclophosphamide. These receptors all stem from a female patient between 35 and 55 years old who received an allogeneic stem cell transplant from a related donor, was CMV-positive, and had no GVHD. Some of the T cells may derive from the graft donor.

The V call is TRBV29-1, the J call TRBJ2-5, with D maybe TRBD1 (5 bases). V lost 8 bases, J lost 5 bases, and 15 bases lay in between. Looked up from germline, CDR1 is SQVTM and CDR2 is ANQGSEA. The CDR3 extends over 12 amino acids. The CDR3 region is CSFREVMETQYF. In DNA, the CDR3 is TGCAGCTTCAGGGAAGTAATGGAGACCCAGTACTTC.

The chain uses TRBV19 and TRBJ1-5; D not certain. In germline, CDR1 is LNHDA, CDR2 SQIVND (reference sequence). The CDR3 has 14 residues. Deletions cut 7 bases from V and 0 bases from J, with 10 bases between. The CDR3 region has the DNA TGTGCCAGTAACCAACACAATAGCAATCAGCCCCAGCATTTT. Amino acids: CASNQHNSNQPQHF.

This clone was seen at least ten times. V gene TRBV6-1 combines with J gene TRBJ2-5, with D possibly being TRBD1 (6 bases). CDR3 length: 14 residues. CDR1 is MNHNS, CDR2 SASEGT, per germline. V was cut by 4 bases and J by 2 bases, with 11 bases left in between. DNA for the CDR3: TGTGCCAGCAGTGGAGGGGGTCTTCAAGAGACCCAGTACTTC. This translates into CASSGGGLQETQYF.

This clone is large. CDR3 protein: CASSQDKGGRVGEQFF. Here the CDR3 DNA reads TGCGCCAGCAGCCAAGATAAAGGGGGCCGGGTAGGAGAGCAGTTCTTC. The gene calls are TRBV4-1 and TRBJ2-1; TRBD1 matches at 7 bases. The CDR3 extends over 16 amino acids. Trimming cost V 0 bases and J 10 bases; bases outside gene matches: 12. Germline assignment: CDR1 MGHRA and CDR2 YSYEKL.

This clone was detected many times. The CDR3 loop reads CASSRTSAGAPTDTQYF. As DNA, the CDR3 is TGTGCCAGCAGCCGCACCTCAGCGGGGGCGCCCACAGATACGCAGTATTTT. This chain connects TRBV11-2 to TRBJ2-3; 8 positions agree with TRBD2. V shed 5 bases and J 2 bases; nucleotides not matched to a gene: 12. The CDR3 totals 17 residues. Germline V CDR1 and CDR2: SGHAT, FQNNGV.

At least ten counts were recorded for this clone. This chain links TRBV7-9 with TRBJ2-6, with 8 positions matching TRBD1. CDR3 length: 17 amino acids. Germline-derived CDR1 and CDR2 are SEHNR and FQNEAQ (reference sequence). V was clipped by 2 bases and J by 0 bases; unmatched bases: 3. DNA of the CDR3: TGTGCCAGCAGCTTAAGGACAGGGCTCTCTGGGGCCAACGTCCTGACTTTC. Translation gives CASSLRTGLSGANVLTF. The full variable domain, rest sourced from reference TRBV7-9 and TRBJ2-6, is DTGVSQNPRHKITKRGQNVTFRCDPISEHNRLYWYRQTLGQGPEFLTYFQNEAQLEKSRLLSDRFSAERPKGSFSTLEIQRTEQGDSAMYLCASSLRTGLSGANVLTFGAGSRLTVL.

Ten or more counts support this clone. The V and J genes are TRBV2 and TRBJ1-2; D gene ambiguous. V gave up 1 base and J gave up 7 bases, with 13 bases separating them. The CDR3 length is 14 residues. CDR1 and CDR2 from the germline V gene are SNHLY and FYNNEI. CDR3 sequence (DNA): TGTGCCAGCAGTGAAGGATGGGGAGGGTTTGGCTACACCTTC. Translation: CASSEGWGGFGYTF.

This clone was counted a few times. J is TRBJ1-6 and V is TRBV11-2; D is uncertain. This CDR3 is 17 amino acids long. Per the germline V gene, CDR1 is SGHAT and CDR2 is FQNNGV. V was pared by 4 bases and J by 0 bases, with 13 bases between. The CDR3 DNA sequence: TGTGCCAGCAGCTCGGTCGTACAGAGCTCCTATAATTCACCCCTCCACTTT. Encoded protein: CASSSVVQSSYNSPLHF.

This clone was detected a few times. A read error may produce the germline difference seen at one junction end. V gene TRBV9 combines with J gene TRBJ2-1, with D possibly matching TRBD1 (5 bases). Germline V CDR1 and CDR2: SGDLS, YYNGEE. The CDR3 is 13 amino acids. The CDR3 nucleotides are TGTGCCAGCAGCCCACCGCTTGGGGCAAGTCGTGTCTTC. It is translated as CASSPPLGASRVF.